The sequence of this TCR beta chain was determined in a study of T cell changes during pregnancy in multiple sclerosis. The CDR3 has 15 residues. With 8 bases clipped from V and 5 bases from J, the junction kept 12 bases outside the gene matches. CDR1 and CDR2 (germline): LNHDA, SQIVND (reference sequence). This clone has a handful of counts. Clones were read by immunoSEQ multiplex PCR, and TCRdb kept only the in-frame ones, dropping some. There are 85,000 to 95,000 clones in the sample; roughly 91% occur only once, and approximately 1.7% lies in the top ten. Sample: peripheral blood, taken after pregnancy. The TCR comes from a female donor in good health, enrolled as a control in a pregnancy study. The chain joins TRBV19 to TRBJ1-5, with TRBD1 matching 7 bases. The CDR3 protein is CASFPRGRVDQPQHF. DNA of the CDR3: TGTGCCAGTTTCCCAAGGGGGCGCGTTGATCAGCCCCAGCATTTT.